The 30 T cell receptor beta chains presented below share a single source sample, sequenced in a study of T cell changes during pregnancy in multiple sclerosis. Some clones are missing from TCRdb's copy, which holds only in-frame ones; the method was immunoSEQ multiplex PCR. The sample has about 70,000 clones, approximately 90% seen once. The sample consisted of peripheral blood, taken in the third trimester of pregnancy. These receptor sequences come from a female donor with multiple sclerosis, enrolled in a pregnancy study.

This chain uses TRBV5-1 with TRBJ1-2, with D perhaps matching TRBD1 (5 bases). The CDR3 is 14 residues long. Germline values: CDR1 SGHRS, CDR2 YFSETQ. V was trimmed by 4 bases and J by 8 bases, leaving 18 bases between them. The CDR3 nucleotides read TGCGCCAGCAGCCTACAGGAGATCTCCATGGGCTACACCTTC. It codes for CASSLQEISMGYTF.

The chain couples TRBV15 to TRBJ2-7; possibly TRBD1 for D (5 bases). From germline, CDR1 is LNHNV and CDR2 YYDKDF (reference sequence). Trimming pared 1 base from V and 4 bases from J, leaving 14 bases between. This CDR3 spans 15 amino acids. Here the CDR3 reads CATSRVPQGVYEQYF. The CDR3 bases are TGTGCCACCAGCAGAGTCCCTCAGGGTGTTTACGAGCAGTACTTC.

The chain uses TRBV6-5 and TRBJ1-2; 9 bases agree with TRBD1. The germline V gene has CDR1 MNHEY and CDR2 SVGAGI. The CDR3 is 14 amino acids. V shed 5 bases and J 7 bases; nucleotides not matched to a gene: 8. The CDR3 DNA follows: TGTGCCAGCAGTCCGGGACAGGGTCGTGGTGGCTACACCTTC. Residues: CASSPGQGRGGYTF.

The chain is built from TRBV27 and TRBJ1-3; D may be TRBD1 (6 bases). Per germline, CDR1 MNHEY and CDR2 SMNVEV (reference sequence). The CDR3 has 15 residues. V dropped 5 bases and J dropped 7 bases, with 18 bases sitting between them. CDR3 sequence reads: CASSTTGFIWNTIYF. The CDR3 nucleotides are TGTGCCAGCAGTACTACAGGGTTTATCTGGAACACCATATATTTT.

The genes are TRBV9 and TRBJ2-7, with TRBD1 as a possible D gene (6 bases). The germline V and J ends were trimmed by 4 bases and 2 bases, with 16 bases remaining between them. This CDR3 has 15 residues. Germline V CDR1 and CDR2: SGDLS, YYNGEE. The CDR3 is CASSPQGGRTYEQYF. The CDR3 region has the DNA TGTGCCAGCAGCCCCCAAGGGGGACGGACCTACGAGCAGTACTTC. The whole variable domain, filled in from reference TRBV9 and TRBJ2-7, reads DSGVTQTPKHLITATGQRVTLRCSPRSGDLSVYWYQQSLDQGLQFLIQYYNGEERAKGNILERFSAQQFPDLHSELNLSSLELGDSALYFCASSPQGGRTYEQYFGPGTRLTVT.

The chain has TRBV5-6 and TRBJ2-1; 8 nucleotides agree with TRBD1. The germline V gene encodes CDR1 SGHDT and CDR2 YYEEEE. The V segment lost 4 bases and the J segment 5 bases; nucleotides outside the gene matches: 17. This CDR3 spans 18 amino acids. Written as DNA, the CDR3 is TGTGCCAGCAGCCTGAAGCCGCGTGACAGGGGAACCCACAATGAGCAGTTCTTC. Protein: CASSLKPRDRGTHNEQFF.

This rearrangement joins TRBV7-2 to TRBJ2-1; 13 bases map to TRBD2. The germline V gene has CDR1 SGHTA and CDR2 FQGNSA. J lost 4 bases, V lost 3 bases, and 12 bases had no gene match. The CDR3 covers 19 residues. The CDR3 spells CASSLIAGTSGTTYNEQFF. CDR3 in DNA: TGTGCCAGCAGCTTGATAGCCGGGACTAGCGGGACCACTTACAATGAGCAGTTCTTC.

This clone occurred once. The chain joins TRBV27 to TRBJ2-5, with 10 positions matching TRBD2. V shed 6 bases and J 4 bases; nucleotides not matched to a gene: 8. The length of the CDR3 is 15 residues. In germline, CDR1 is MNHEY, CDR2 SMNVEV (reference sequence). For the CDR3, the DNA is TGTGCCAGCAGGAGAGCGGGAGGGGGGGGAGAGACCCAGTACTTC. This gives the protein CASRRAGGGGETQYF.

The chain couples TRBV9 to TRBJ2-1; D unresolved. Germline V gene sequence: CDR1 SGDLS, CDR2 YYNGEE. The CDR3 runs 15 residues. Trimming left V 6 bases short and J 0 bases short, with 13 bases between. CDR3 protein: CASTLTESSYNEQFF. The CDR3 DNA follows: TGTGCCAGCACCCTAACGGAGAGCTCCTACAATGAGCAGTTCTTC.

The chain is built from TRBV19 and TRBJ2-3, with D maybe TRBD1 (6 bases). The CDR3 covers 15 residues. V shed 0 bases and J shed 1 base, with 8 bases lying between them. Germline loops: CDR1 LNHDA, CDR2 SQIVND (reference sequence). CDR3: CASSIDRTGTDTQYF. The CDR3 bases are TGTGCCAGTAGTATAGATCGGACAGGCACAGATACGCAGTATTTT.

The V and J genes are TRBV5-1 and TRBJ2-5; 11 nucleotides agree with TRBD2. The CDR3 sequence is 17 residues long. Germline CDR1 is SGHRS and CDR2 is YFSETQ. Trimming took 6 bases from V and 5 from J; bases not matched to a gene: 15. CDR3 loop: CASTFVPTSGSAETQYF. CDR3 DNA: TGCGCCAGCACCTTTGTCCCCACTAGCGGGAGTGCGGAGACCCAGTACTTC.

The J gene is TRBJ1-1, the V gene TRBV4-1, with unresolved D. The CDR3 has 15 amino acids. V dropped 5 bases and J dropped 0 bases, with 13 bases sitting between them. CDR1 and CDR2 from the germline V gene are MGHRA and YSYEKL. CDR3 coding DNA: TGCGCCAGCAGCTACTTTACAGACATGAACACTGAAGCTTTCTTT. It is translated as CASSYFTDMNTEAFF.

This clone has only one observation. The rearrangement uses TRBV28 and TRBJ2-7; TRBD1 matches at 7 bases. The CDR3 spans 14 residues. Germline loops: CDR1 MDHEN, CDR2 SYDVKM. The V and J ends lost 8 bases and 3 bases, in that order; junction bases with no gene match: 10. The CDR3 coding sequence is TGTGCCAGCGTAAAGGACAGGCGTTTCTACGAGCAGTACTTC. This codes for CASVKDRRFYEQYF.

The rearrangement links TRBV19 to TRBJ2-3, with 10 bases identical to TRBD2. CDR1 is LNHDA and CDR2 is SQIVND in the germline V gene (reference sequence). V was pared by 10 bases and J by 2 bases, with 6 bases of the junction left unmatched. The CDR3 runs to 14 residues. The CDR3 DNA sequence: TGTGCCACCTATAGCGGGAGGTTCACAGATACGCAGTATTTT. Amino acid sequence: CATYSGRFTDTQYF.

The chain links TRBV14 to TRBJ2-2; D is ambiguous. CDR3 length: 14 residues. The germline gives CDR1 SGHDN, CDR2 FVKESK. V lost 6 bases, J lost 3 bases, and 11 bases lay in between. CDR3 residues: CASSRDFYTGELFF. The CDR3 DNA reads TGTGCCAGCAGTAGAGACTTTTACACCGGGGAGCTGTTTTTT.

The genes are TRBV27 and TRBJ2-3, with TRBD2 identical over 8 bases. V gave up 5 bases and J gave up 4 bases; unmatched junction bases: 11. The germline CDR1 and CDR2 sequences are MNHEY and SMNVEV (reference sequence). The CDR3 sequence is 16 residues long. The CDR3: CASSPGTSWGPDTQYF. CDR3 in DNA: TGTGCCAGCAGTCCGGGGACTAGTTGGGGTCCAGATACGCAGTATTTT.

V is TRBV28 and J is TRBJ2-2; 12 bases agree with TRBD2. V gave up 3 bases and J gave up 5 bases; unmatched junction bases: 4. This CDR3 has 16 residues. CDR1 is MDHEN and CDR2 is SYDVKM in the germline V gene. The CDR3 nucleotides are TGTGCCAGCAGTTTTTGGACTAGCGGGACTACCGGGGAGCTGTTTTTT. Its protein is CASSFWTSGTTGELFF.

The V and J genes are TRBV10-1 and TRBJ1-4, with D perhaps matching TRBD1 (5 bases). Trimming stripped 7 bases from V and 13 bases from J, with 16 bases between. The CDR3 runs to 12 residues. Germline assignment: CDR1 WNHNN and CDR2 SYGVQD (reference sequence). The DNA for the CDR3 is TGCGCCAGCATTCTCTTGCGACAGTTACTGTTTTTT. Translation gives CASILLRQLLFF.

V is TRBV4-1 and J is TRBJ2-7, with 10 bases lining up with TRBD1. V dropped 1 base and J dropped 5; count of bases not matched to a gene: 8. Germline loops: CDR1 MGHRA, CDR2 YSYEKL. The CDR3 loop spans 16 amino acids. CDR3 bases: TGCGCCAGCAGCCAAGTCAGGGGACAGGGGACACACGAGCAGTACTTC. Its translation is CASSQVRGQGTHEQYF.

The chain links TRBV5-1 to TRBJ2-7; unclear D gene. This CDR3 contains 14 residues. CDR1 is SGHRS, CDR2 YFSETQ, per germline. V was pared by 1 base and J by 2 bases, with 10 bases between. CDR3 residues: CASSLHPGTYEQYF. CDR3 sequence (DNA): TGCGCCAGCAGCTTGCATCCAGGTACCTACGAGCAGTACTTC.

V and J are TRBV19 and TRBJ1-5, with 7 positions matching TRBD1. The CDR3 consists of 14 residues. Germline V gene lookup returns CDR1 LNHDA and CDR2 SQIVND (reference sequence). V lost 4 bases to trimming and J lost 4 bases; unmatched junction nucleotides: 4. The DNA of the CDR3 is TGTGCCAGTAGTACCGACAGGGTAAATCAGCCCCAGCATTTT. Encoded protein: CASSTDRVNQPQHF.

This sequence joins TRBV5-1 and TRBJ2-7; 7 bases line up with TRBD1. Germline V CDR1 and CDR2: SGHRS, YFSETQ. The junction had 7 bases not matched to a gene; V was cut back by 0 bases and J by 7 bases. The CDR3 is 14 amino acids. For the CDR3, the DNA is TGCGCCAGCAGCTTGGCAGTAGCAGGGGGAGAGCAGTACTTC. It codes for CASSLAVAGGEQYF.

On this clone: This same CDR3 is encoded by further DNA sequences in the sample. The chain has TRBV30 and TRBJ2-3, with 8 nucleotides matching TRBD2. With 4 bases clipped from V and 6 bases from J, the junction kept 6 bases outside the gene matches. CDR1 and CDR2 from the germline V gene are GTSNPN and SVGIG (reference sequence). This CDR3 region has 13 residues. As DNA, the CDR3 is TGTGCCTGGACGCGGGGGGCGGTCGATACGCAGTATTTT. It specifies CAWTRGAVDTQYF. The entire variable domain, with the rest obtained from reference TRBV30 and TRBJ2-3, is as follows: SQTIHQWPATLVQPVGSPLSLECTVEGTSNPNLYWYRQAAGRGLQLLFYSVGIGQISSEVPQNLSASRPQDRQFILSSKKLLLSDSGFYLCAWTRGAVDTQYFGPGTRLTVL.

The chain employs TRBV11-2 and TRBJ2-2, with 7 nucleotides matching TRBD2. The trim removed 0 bases at V and 1 base at J, leaving 2 bases unmatched. Germline V gives CDR1 SGHAT, CDR2 FQNNGV. The length of the CDR3 is 16 residues. The CDR3 reads CASSLEGGKNTGELFF. The DNA of the CDR3 is TGTGCCAGCAGCTTAGAGGGGGGGAAGAACACCGGGGAGCTGTTTTTT.

This clone was seen just once. J is TRBJ1-1 and V is TRBV27; 7 nucleotides line up with TRBD1. CDR1 MNHEY and CDR2 SMNVEV come from the germline V gene (reference sequence). The CDR3 loop spans 15 amino acids. Trimming took 6 bases from V and 6 from J; bases not matched to a gene: 13. The CDR3 is CASSLGRGQVAEAFF. DNA of the CDR3: TGTGCCAGCAGCCTCGGGAGGGGGCAGGTCGCTGAAGCTTTCTTT.

The CDR3 region is CASSFGGGALREQYF. The CDR3 nucleotides are TGTGCCAGCAGCTTTGGTGGAGGTGCCCTTCGCGAGCAGTACTTC. The chain joins TRBV7-9 to TRBJ2-7; tentatively, D is TRBD2 (5 bases). Germline-derived CDR1 and CDR2 are SEHNR and FQNEAQ (reference sequence). The CDR3 is 15 amino acids. V was shortened by 3 bases and J by 6 bases, with 18 bases between the two germline ends.

The chain carries TRBV6-1 and TRBJ2-2; TRBD1 matches 9 bases. V shed 6 bases and J 5 bases; nucleotides not matched to a gene: 7. The CDR3 sequence is 15 residues long. From germline, CDR1 is MNHNS and CDR2 SASEGT. CDR3 nucleotides: TGTGCCAGCAGACTGAAGACAGGGGGGACCGGGGAGCTGTTTTTT. Its protein product is CASRLKTGGTGELFF.

This clone is a singleton in its sample. The chain recombines TRBV5-6 with TRBJ2-3; no clear D gene. The germline CDR1 and CDR2 sequences are SGHDT and YYEEEE. CDR3 length: 13 amino acids. V gave up 0 bases and J gave up 4 bases, with 6 bases separating them. The CDR3 region is CASSLGSSDTQYF. DNA for the CDR3: TGTGCCAGCAGCTTGGGTTCGTCAGATACGCAGTATTTT.

Notes on this clone: One junction end disagrees with the germline gene, perhaps due to a read error. V and J are TRBV27 and TRBJ2-7; the match to TRBD1 covers 7 bases. This CDR3 has 12 residues. Germline values: CDR1 MNHEY, CDR2 SMNVEV (reference sequence). The CDR3 reads CASIHTATGITF. The DNA for the CDR3 is TGTGCCAGCATTCACACAGCGACAGGGATAACCTTC.

V gene TRBV14 combines with J gene TRBJ2-3; D perhaps matches TRBD1 (5 bases). V was shortened by 0 bases and J by 1 base, with 14 bases between the two germline ends. Germline V CDR1 and CDR2: SGHDN, FVKESK. This CDR3 is built from 17 residues. The CDR3, as DNA: TGTGCCAGCAGCCAAGATCGCAGGGTCCTAGGCACAGATACGCAGTATTTT. It specifies CASSQDRRVLGTDTQYF.